The rows below give T cell receptor beta chains drawn from one sample of a study of cytomegalovirus exposure and HLA in healthy donors. The protocol was immunoSEQ multiplex PCR, while the TCRdb copy is restricted to in-frame clones and leaves out a portion. The sample carries 150,000 to 200,000 clones, about four fifths recorded once. The specimen was PBMCs. The receptor source for this set is a woman aged 25-40 years in good health and CMV-seropositive. CDR3s include the opening cysteine and the closing phenylalanine or tryptophan. Fields, in order: J gene, V gene, CDR3 length, CDR3 protein.

J: TRBJ1-2; V: TRBV5-4; length: 14; CDR3: CASSIRGTGNGYTF
J: TRBJ2-3; V: TRBV29-1; length: 13; CDR3: CSARSREPDTQYF
J: TRBJ2-5; V: TRBV10-3; length: 14; CDR3: CAISKGQGKETQYF
J: TRBJ2-2; V: TRBV4-1; length: 17; CDR3: CASSQEGGQGWSGELFF
J: TRBJ2-7; V: TRBV10-2; length: 15; CDR3: CASSEGTGGFYEQYF
J: TRBJ1-1; V: TRBV6-5; length: 15; CDR3: CASRSAGNGNTEAFF
J: TRBJ2-3; V: TRBV19; length: 14; CDR3: CASSSGTSVDTQYF
J: TRBJ2-7; V: TRBV11-3; length: 15; CDR3: CASSLWTSASYEQYF
J: TRBJ2-7; V: TRBV28; length: 14; CDR3: CATNLDRSRYEQYF
J: TRBJ1-2; V: TRBV2; length: 14; CDR3: CASSYGAGAGGYTF
J: TRBJ1-1; V: TRBV7-9; length: 16; CDR3: CASSSTTGTLNTEAFF
J: TRBJ2-1; V: TRBV28; length: 14; CDR3: CATETGTSYNEQFF
J: TRBJ1-5; V: TRBV5-6; length: 14; CDR3: CASSYGTGNQPQHF
J: TRBJ1-5; V: TRBV27; length: 13; CDR3: CASSLRGDQPQHF
J: TRBJ1-5; V: TRBV29-1; length: 13; CDR3: CSVAGDSNQPQHF
J: TRBJ2-3; V: TRBV4-3; length: 13; CDR3: CASSHGQGLTQYF
J: TRBJ2-7; V: TRBV5-1; length: 13; CDR3: CASSPDRPREQYF
J: TRBJ2-7; V: TRBV7-9; length: 13; CDR3: CASSPGGRYEQYF
J: TRBJ2-3; V: TRBV14; length: 13; CDR3: CASSQVEEYTQYF
J: TRBJ2-7; V: TRBV21-1; length: 17; CDR3: CASSKSLPRGAGNEQYF